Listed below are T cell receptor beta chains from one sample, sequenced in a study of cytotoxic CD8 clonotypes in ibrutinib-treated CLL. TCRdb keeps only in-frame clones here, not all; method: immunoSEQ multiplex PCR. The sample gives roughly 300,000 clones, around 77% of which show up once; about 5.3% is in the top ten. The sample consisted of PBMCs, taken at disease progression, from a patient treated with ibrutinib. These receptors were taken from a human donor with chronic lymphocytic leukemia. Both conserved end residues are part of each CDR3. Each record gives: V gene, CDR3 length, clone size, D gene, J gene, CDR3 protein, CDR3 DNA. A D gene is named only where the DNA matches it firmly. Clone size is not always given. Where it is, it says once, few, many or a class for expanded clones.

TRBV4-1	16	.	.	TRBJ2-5	CASSQGYTGAQETQYF	TGCGCCAGCAGCCAAGGATACACCGGGGCCCAAGAGACCCAGTACTTC
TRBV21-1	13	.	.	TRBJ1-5	CASRRQGNQPQHF	TGTGCCAGCAGGAGGCAGGGCAATCAGCCCCAGCATTTT
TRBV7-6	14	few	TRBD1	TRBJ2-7	CASSAGTGGYEQYF	TGTGCCAGCAGCGCTGGGACAGGGGGCTACGAGCAGTACTTC
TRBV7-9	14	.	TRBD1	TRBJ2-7	CASSESGQPPRQYF	TGTGCCAGCAGCGAATCGGGACAGCCCCCTCGGCAGTACTTC
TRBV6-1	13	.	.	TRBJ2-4	CASSEGQKNIQYF	TGTGCCAGCAGTGAAGGACAAAAAAACATTCAGTACTTC
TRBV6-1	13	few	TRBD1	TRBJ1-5	CASSSKDRATQHF	TGTGCCAGCAGTTCTAAGGACAGGGCCACCCAGCATTTT
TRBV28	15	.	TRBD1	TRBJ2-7	CASSTQGAWKGEQYF	TGTGCCAGCAGTACCCAGGGGGCGTGGAAGGGCGAGCAGTACTTC
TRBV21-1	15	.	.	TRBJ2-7	CASRGRGQFSYEQYF	TGTGCCAGCAGGGGAAGGGGACAGTTCTCCTACGAGCAGTACTTC
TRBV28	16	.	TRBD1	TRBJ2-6	CASSPEGGRGANVLTF	TGTGCCAGCAGTCCGGAAGGGGGCAGAGGGGCCAACGTCCTGACTTTC
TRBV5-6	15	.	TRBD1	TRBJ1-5	CASSLRGPDNQPQHF	TGTGCCAGCAGCTTGAGGGGGCCTGACAATCAGCCCCAGCATTTT
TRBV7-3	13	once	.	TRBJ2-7	CASSPDIWDEQYF	TGTGCCAGCAGCCCGGACATTTGGGACGAGCAGTACTTC
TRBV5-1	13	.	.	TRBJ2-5	CASSVTGRETQYF	TGCGCCAGCAGCGTTACAGGGCGAGAGACCCAGTACTTC
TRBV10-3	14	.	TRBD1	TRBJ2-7	CAITDREDSYEQYF	TGTGCCATCACCGACAGGGAAGACTCCTACGAGCAGTACTTC